Following are 7 T cell receptor beta chains from one sample sequenced in a study of T cell responses to AZD1222 COVID-19 vaccine. Produced via immunoSEQ multiplex PCR; TCRdb's table is partial and in-frame only. The sample lists fewer than 150,000 clones; around nine tenths were seen once. Here the sequenced sample was peripheral blood, taken on day 0 of AZD1222 vaccination. The receptor source for this set is an adult in good health.

The chain is built from TRBV19 and TRBJ2-1; no definite D call. The germline V and J ends were trimmed by 7 bases and 4 bases, with 17 bases remaining between them. The CDR3 runs 15 residues. The germline V gene has CDR1 LNHDA and CDR2 SQIVND (reference sequence). The CDR3 DNA is TGTGCCAGTACTCCCACGGTGGAAAATTACAATGAGCAGTTCTTC. It specifies CASTPTVENYNEQFF. Full variable domain (outside the CDR3, taken from reference TRBV19 and TRBJ2-1): DGGITQSPKYLFRKEGQNVTLSCEQNLNHDAMYWYRQDPGQGLRLIYYSQIVNDFQKGDIAEGYSVSREKKESFPLTVTSAQKNPTAFYLCASTPTVENYNEQFFGPGTRLTVL.

V usage is TRBV7-8 and J usage is TRBJ2-5; 8 bases match TRBD1. Per the germline V gene, CDR1 is SGHVS and CDR2 is FQNEAQ. Trimming took 4 bases from V and 5 from J; bases not matched to a gene: 6. The CDR3 spans 14 residues. CDR3 region: CASSSRTGRETQYF. Written as DNA, the CDR3 is TGTGCCAGCAGCTCTAGGACAGGGAGGGAGACCCAGTACTTC. The entire variable domain, with the rest obtained from reference TRBV7-8 and TRBJ2-5, is as follows: GAGVSQSPRYKVAKRGQDVALRCDPISGHVSLFWYQQALGQGPEFLTYFQNEAQLDKSGLPSDRFFAERPEGSVSTLKIQRTQQEDSAVYLCASSSRTGRETQYFGPGTRLLVL.

The gene calls are TRBV5-1 and TRBJ2-1; a weak D match, TRBD1 (5 bases). V lost 0 bases, J lost 3 bases, and 10 bases lay in between. The CDR3 spans 15 residues. Germline values: CDR1 SGHRS, CDR2 YFSETQ. CDR3 sequence: CASSLVGPVYNEQFF. The CDR3 DNA follows: TGCGCCAGCAGCTTGGTGGGGCCCGTCTACAATGAGCAGTTCTTC.

This chain uses TRBV5-1 with TRBJ1-6, with 8 bases aligning to TRBD1. Trimming cost V 4 bases and J 4 bases; bases outside gene matches: 7. This CDR3 has 16 residues. Germline V gene lookup returns CDR1 SGHRS and CDR2 YFSETQ. The CDR3 loop reads CASSIDRGGYNSPLHF. The CDR3 coding sequence is TGCGCCAGCAGCATCGACAGGGGAGGGTATAATTCACCCCTCCACTTT. Based on the CDR3 plus reference TRBV5-1 and TRBJ1-6, the full variable domain is KAGVTQTPRYLIKTRGQQVTLSCSPISGHRSVSWYQQTPGQGLQFLFEYFSETQRNKGNFPGRFSGRQFSNSRSEMNVSTLELGDSALYLCASSIDRGGYNSPLHFGNGTRLTVT.

The chain recombines TRBV24-1 with TRBJ2-2; D is ambiguous. Trimming took off 9 bases at V and 1 base at J, with 11 bases between the two ends. The CDR3 covers 14 residues. The germline V gene encodes CDR1 KGHDR and CDR2 SFDVKD. The CDR3 DNA sequence: TGTGCCACCGATAATGCAGGGAACACCGGGGAGCTGTTTTTT. Residues: CATDNAGNTGELFF.

The V and J genes are TRBV30 and TRBJ2-2; a weak D match, TRBD2 (6 bases). The CDR3 runs 14 residues. V was trimmed by 2 bases and J by 8 bases, leaving 15 bases between them. Germline loops: CDR1 GTSNPN, CDR2 SVGIG (reference sequence). The CDR3 DNA reads TGTGCCTGGAGTCCTGGGGCCAGCGGGGGGGAGCTGTTTTTT. This gives the protein CAWSPGASGGELFF.

The chain carries TRBV30 and TRBJ1-5; D not resolved. The V end was cut by 1 base, the J end by 2 bases, with 9 bases between. The CDR3 is 14 amino acids. Germline V gives CDR1 GTSNPN, CDR2 SVGIG (reference sequence). The CDR3 region is CAWSGSTGNQPQHF. The DNA for the CDR3 is TGTGCCTGGAGTGGGAGTACGGGCAATCAGCCCCAGCATTTT.